The 2 T cell receptor beta chains below all came from one sample that was sequenced in a study of blood T cells in healthy people across ages. Together with a sample-barcoded 5' primer, a J-beta primer mix was included in a second PCR lasting roughly 6 to 12 cycles. TCRdb passed the 5' RACE reads through MiXCR, listing each CDR3 protein once. The sample comprises some 880,000 distinct CDR3 sequences, about 36% of which are singletons, and over 10% rests with the top ten. The source material was blood. The origin of the receptors is a man between 18 and 29 years old in good health.

The DNA for the CDR3 is TGTGCCACCAGCAGACAGGGCCCCCGGGAAGGAAACACCATATATTTT. Protein sequence: CATSRQGPREGNTIYF. The chain carries TRBV15 and TRBJ1-3, with D tentatively TRBD1 (5 bases). V was trimmed by 2 bases and J by 4 bases, leaving 15 bases between them. CDR1 LNHNV and CDR2 YYDKDF come from the germline V gene (reference sequence). The CDR3 contains 16 residues.

The V and J genes are TRBV7-2 and TRBJ2-2; D possibly uses TRBD1 or TRBD2 (5 bases each). Trimming removed 10 bases at V and 0 bases at J, with 12 bases between. CDR3 length equals 14 residues. Per the germline V gene, CDR1 is SGHTA and CDR2 is FQGNSA. The CDR3 DNA is TGTGCCATCTCCGGGGCCCCGAACACCGGGGAGCTGTTTTTT. Encoded protein: CAISGAPNTGELFF.